This TCR beta chain derives from a study of cytomegalovirus exposure and HLA in healthy donors. About the study: Samples from HLA-typed donors yielded 65 million to 90 million unique TCRs in an early data release. Points from the study as a whole: Analyses of presence/absence relied on an assumption of roughly uniform sequencing depth across donors. Common viral pathogens (according to a later analysis) appeared linked to several of the most significant clusters.

As regards this clone: The antigen is unknown.

60 Vbeta and 13 Jbeta primers were used in PCR. Per the authors' pipeline: It was a later analysis that counted roughly 80 million unique TCR beta chains, of which some 9.9 million were shared. Generated by immunoSEQ multiplex PCR, the TCRdb table keeps only in-frame clones and is missing some. The V and J calls and clone size are taken from that table; D and trimming were inferred from the DNA. The table includes roughly 130,000 clones, around 65% detected once. Germline CDR1 SQVTM, CDR2 ANQGSEA. The CDR3 extends over 12 amino acids. The V gene end was trimmed by 6 bases and the J gene end by 7 bases; junction bases not matched to a gene: 8.

The source is a male donor in good health and CMV-seronegative. What was sequenced was PBMCs. V usage is TRBV29-1 and J usage is TRBJ1-2; 7 positions match TRBD1. The CDR3 reads CSVIRQGGGYTF. DNA of the CDR3: TGCAGCGTAATACGACAGGGTGGTGGCTACACCTTC. Based on the CDR3 plus reference TRBV29-1 and TRBJ1-2, the full variable domain is SAVISQKPSRDICQRGTSLTIQCQVDSQVTMMFWYRQQPGQSLTLIATANQGSEATYESGFVIDKFPISRPNLTFSTLTVSNMSPEDSSIYLCSVIRQGGGYTFGSGTRLTVV.